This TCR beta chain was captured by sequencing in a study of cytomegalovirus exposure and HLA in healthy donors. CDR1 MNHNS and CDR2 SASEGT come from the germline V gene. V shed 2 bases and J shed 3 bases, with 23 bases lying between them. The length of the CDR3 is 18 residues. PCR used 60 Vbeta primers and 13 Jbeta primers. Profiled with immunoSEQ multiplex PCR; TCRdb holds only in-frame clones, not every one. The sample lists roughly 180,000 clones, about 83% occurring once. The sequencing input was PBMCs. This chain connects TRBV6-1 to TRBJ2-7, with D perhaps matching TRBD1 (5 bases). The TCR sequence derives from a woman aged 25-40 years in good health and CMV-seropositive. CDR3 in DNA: TGTGCCAGCAGTGAAAATGGGGTGCGGATCTTCAGGGTCTACGAGCAGTACTTC. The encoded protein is CASSENGVRIFRVYEQYF.